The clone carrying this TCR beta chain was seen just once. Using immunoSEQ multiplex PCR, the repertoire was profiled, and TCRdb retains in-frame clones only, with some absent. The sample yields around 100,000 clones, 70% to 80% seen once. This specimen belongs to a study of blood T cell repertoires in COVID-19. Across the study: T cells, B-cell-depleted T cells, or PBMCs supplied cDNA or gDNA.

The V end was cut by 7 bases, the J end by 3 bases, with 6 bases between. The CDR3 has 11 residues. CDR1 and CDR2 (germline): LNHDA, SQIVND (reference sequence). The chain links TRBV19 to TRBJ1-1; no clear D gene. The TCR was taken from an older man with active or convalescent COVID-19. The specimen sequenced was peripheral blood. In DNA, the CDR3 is TGTGCCAGTAAGAGGTACACTGAAGCTTTCTTT. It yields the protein CASKRYTEAFF.